Included here is one TCR beta chain sequence, with context. This may stem from a read error, because a much larger clone lies one nucleotide away. V was clipped by 8 bases and J by 3 bases; unmatched bases: 9. This CDR3 region has 16 residues. The germline V gene encodes CDR1 MNHEY and CDR2 SMNVEV (reference sequence). TCRdb re-analysed the 5' RACE reads in MiXCR, keeping a single row per CDR3 protein. Among 40,000 to 50,000 distinct CDR3 sequences listed, more than 2% were seen once. The sample originates from a study of neurological immune-mediated disorders. The material sequenced was PBMCs. The rearrangement links TRBV27 to TRBJ2-2; 10 nucleotides align to TRBD1. The clonotype was recovered from a man aged 30 to 45 with multiple sclerosis. The chain's CDR3 is CASAPVDRGYTGELFF. The DNA for the CDR3 is TGTGCCAGCGCGCCTGTGGACAGGGGGTACACCGGGGAGCTGTTTTTT.